Listed here is a single T cell receptor (beta chain). Germline V lookup: CDR1 MDHEN, CDR2 SYDVKM. The CDR3 is made up of 12 amino acids. With 4 bases removed from V and 0 bases from J, the gap between germline ends came to 1 base. The data stem from a study of siplizumab effects on memory and regulatory T cells. Clones were sequenced by immunoSEQ multiplex PCR, and TCRdb holds only the in-frame ones, with some missing. The data show over 85,000 clones, roughly nine tenths seen once. Sequenced material: CD4+ T cells sorted from blood. The chain links TRBV28 to TRBJ1-5; D not certain. This clonotype was sampled from a human donor in good health. The CDR3, as DNA: TGTGCCAGCAGTTATAGCAATCAGCCCCAGCATTTT. It yields the protein CASSYSNQPQHF.